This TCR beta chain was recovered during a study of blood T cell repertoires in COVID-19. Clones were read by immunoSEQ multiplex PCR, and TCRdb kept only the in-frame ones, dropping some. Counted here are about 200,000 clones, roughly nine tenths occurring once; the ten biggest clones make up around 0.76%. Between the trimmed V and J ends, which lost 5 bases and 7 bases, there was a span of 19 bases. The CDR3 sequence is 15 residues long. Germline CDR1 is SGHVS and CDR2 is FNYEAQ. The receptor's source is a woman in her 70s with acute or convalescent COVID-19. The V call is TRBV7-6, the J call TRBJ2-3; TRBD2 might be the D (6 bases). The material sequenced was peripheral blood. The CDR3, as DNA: TGTGCCAGCAGCCTTCGTGGGGGAGGTGGGCATACGCAGTATTTT. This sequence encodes CASSLRGGGGHTQYF.